Sequencing of this T cell receptor beta chain was carried out in a study of shared clonotypes between healthy human individuals. The study's findings and limits: Researchers found naive subsets generally carried larger estimated richness than memory subsets. Clonotype sharing among donors was expected to depend on sequencing depth. Even with large depth, rarefaction showed that sorted-subset sequencing was incomplete. Clonotype sharing across several donors was observed for 5% to 6.5% of naive CD4 clonotypes.

On this clone: Antigen specificity is unknown.

Germline V lookup: CDR1 MNHNS, CDR2 SASEGT. V trimming: 8 bases; J trimming: 0 bases; junction bases outside the gene matches: 9. The CDR3 totals 15 residues. Using immunoSEQ multiplex PCR, the repertoire was profiled, and TCRdb retains in-frame clones only, with some absent. The sample records over a million clones, around 76% being singletons. Sample: memory CD4+ T cells sorted from blood. Subset defined: CD45RA-negative fraction. The chain joins TRBV6-1 to TRBJ1-1, with TRBD1 identical over 7 bases. The sequence was obtained from a man aged 18 to 29 in good health. CDR3 region: CASHYLTGMNTEAFF. The CDR3 DNA reads as TGTGCCAGCCACTACCTGACAGGGATGAACACTGAAGCTTTCTTT.